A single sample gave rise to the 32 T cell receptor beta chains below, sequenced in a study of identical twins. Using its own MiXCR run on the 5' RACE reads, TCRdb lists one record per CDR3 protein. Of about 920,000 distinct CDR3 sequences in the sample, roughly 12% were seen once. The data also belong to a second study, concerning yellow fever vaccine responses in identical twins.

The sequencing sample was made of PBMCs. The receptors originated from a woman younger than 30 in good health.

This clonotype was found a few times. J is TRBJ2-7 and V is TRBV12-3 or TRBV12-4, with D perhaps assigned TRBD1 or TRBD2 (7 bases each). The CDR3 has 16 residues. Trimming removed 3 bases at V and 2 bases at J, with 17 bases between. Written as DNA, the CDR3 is TGTGCCAGCAGTTTCCACAGGGGAGGGACAGCCTACGAGCAGTACTTC. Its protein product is CASSFHRGGTAYEQYF.

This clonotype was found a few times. The CDR3, as DNA: TGTGCCAGCAGTGGGACCACAGGGTCCCGGGGAGATACGCAGTATTTT. It encodes CASSGTTGSRGDTQYF. The genes are TRBV27 and TRBJ2-3; weak D call: TRBD1 (6 bases). There are 16 residues in the CDR3. V lost 5 bases to trimming and J lost 5 bases, with 20 bases between them. Germline V lookup: CDR1 MNHEY, CDR2 SMNVEV (reference sequence).

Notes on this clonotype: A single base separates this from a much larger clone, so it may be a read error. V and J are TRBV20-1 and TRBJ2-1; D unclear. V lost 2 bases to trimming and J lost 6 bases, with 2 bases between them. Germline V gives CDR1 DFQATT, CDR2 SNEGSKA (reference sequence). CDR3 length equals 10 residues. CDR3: CSARTNEQFF. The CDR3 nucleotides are TGCAGTGCTAGAACCAATGAGCAGTTCTTC.

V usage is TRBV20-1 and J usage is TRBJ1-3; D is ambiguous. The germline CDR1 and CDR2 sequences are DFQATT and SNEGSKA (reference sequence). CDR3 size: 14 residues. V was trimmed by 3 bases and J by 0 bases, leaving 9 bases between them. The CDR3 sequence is CSASKARSGNTIYF. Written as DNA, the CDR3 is TGCAGTGCTAGCAAGGCTCGCTCTGGAAACACCATATATTTT.

The CDR3, as DNA: TGTGCCAGCAGATCAGCGGTCCCTGGGGCCAACGTCCTGACTTTC. It translates to CASRSAVPGANVLTF. The chain employs TRBV7-9 and TRBJ2-6; D is possibly TRBD2 (5 bases). Trimming took off 6 bases at V and 2 bases at J, with 11 bases between the two ends. The CDR3 sequence is 15 residues long. Germline loops: CDR1 SEHNR, CDR2 FQNEAQ (reference sequence).

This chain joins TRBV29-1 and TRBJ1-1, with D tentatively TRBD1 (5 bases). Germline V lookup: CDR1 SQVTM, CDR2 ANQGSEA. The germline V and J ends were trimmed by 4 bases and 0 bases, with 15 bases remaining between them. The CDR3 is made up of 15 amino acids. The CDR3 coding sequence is TGCAGCGTTGTGCTAGGGGCTAGCTTGAACACTGAAGCTTTCTTT. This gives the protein CSVVLGASLNTEAFF.

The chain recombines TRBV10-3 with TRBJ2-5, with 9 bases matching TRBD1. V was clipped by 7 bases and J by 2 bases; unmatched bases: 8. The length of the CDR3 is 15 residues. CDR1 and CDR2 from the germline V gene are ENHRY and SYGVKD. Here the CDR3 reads CAITSGTGRQETQYF. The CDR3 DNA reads TGTGCCATCACCTCGGGGACAGGGCGGCAAGAGACCCAGTACTTC.

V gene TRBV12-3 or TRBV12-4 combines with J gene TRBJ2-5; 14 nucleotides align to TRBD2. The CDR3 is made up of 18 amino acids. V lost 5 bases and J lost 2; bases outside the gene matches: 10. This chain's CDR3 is CASSPGTSGSPGQETQYF. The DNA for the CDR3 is TGTGCCAGCAGTCCCGGGACTAGCGGGAGTCCGGGGCAAGAGACCCAGTACTTC.

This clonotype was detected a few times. CDR3 sequence reads: CSARVSGAGGYTF. CDR3 DNA sequence: TGCAGTGCTAGAGTTTCAGGGGCTGGTGGCTACACCTTC. The J gene is TRBJ1-2, the V gene TRBV20-1; D possibly corresponds to TRBD1 (6 bases). The germline gives CDR1 DFQATT, CDR2 SNEGSKA (reference sequence). The V gene lost 1 base and the J gene lost 7 bases, with 13 bases spanning the gap. This CDR3 region has 13 residues.

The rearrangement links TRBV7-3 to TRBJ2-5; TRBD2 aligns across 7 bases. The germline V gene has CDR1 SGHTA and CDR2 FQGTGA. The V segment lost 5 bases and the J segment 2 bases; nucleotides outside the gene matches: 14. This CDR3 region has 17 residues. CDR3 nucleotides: TGTGCCAGCAGCCGAGGCGGGACTAAGGGCGGGCAAGAGACCCAGTACTTC. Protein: CASSRGGTKGGQETQYF. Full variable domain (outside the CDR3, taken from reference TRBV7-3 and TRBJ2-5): GAGVSQTPSNKVTEKGKYVELRCDPISGHTALYWYRQSLGQGPEFLIYFQGTGAADDSGLPNDRFFAVRPEGSVSTLKIQRTERGDSAVYLCASSRGGTKGGQETQYFGPGTRLLVL.

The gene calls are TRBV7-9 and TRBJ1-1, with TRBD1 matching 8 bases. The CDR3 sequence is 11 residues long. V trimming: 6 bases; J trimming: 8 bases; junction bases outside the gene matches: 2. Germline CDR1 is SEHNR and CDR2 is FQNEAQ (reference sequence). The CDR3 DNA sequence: TGTGCCAGCAGGCGACAGGGGGAAGCTTTCTTT. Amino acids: CASRRQGEAFF. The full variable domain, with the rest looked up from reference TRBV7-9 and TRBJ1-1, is DTGVSQNPRHKITKRGQNVTFRCDPISEHNRLYWYRQTLGQGPEFLTYFQNEAQLEKSRLLSDRFSAERPKGSFSTLEIQRTEQGDSAMYLCASRRQGEAFFGQGTRLTVV.

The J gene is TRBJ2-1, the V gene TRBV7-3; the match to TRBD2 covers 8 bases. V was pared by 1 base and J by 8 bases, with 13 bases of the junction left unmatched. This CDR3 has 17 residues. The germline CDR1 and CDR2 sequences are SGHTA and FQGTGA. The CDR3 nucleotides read TGTGCCAGCAGCTTAAGTTTTTCGGCGGGAGGTGGGTATGAGCAGTTCTTC. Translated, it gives CASSLSFSAGGGYEQFF.

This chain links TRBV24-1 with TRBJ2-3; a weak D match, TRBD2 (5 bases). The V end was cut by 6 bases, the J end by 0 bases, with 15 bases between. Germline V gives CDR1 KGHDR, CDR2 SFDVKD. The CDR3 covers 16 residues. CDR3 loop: CATSRTGASSTDTQYF. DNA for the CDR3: TGTGCCACCAGTCGGACTGGAGCCTCTAGCACAGATACGCAGTATTTT.

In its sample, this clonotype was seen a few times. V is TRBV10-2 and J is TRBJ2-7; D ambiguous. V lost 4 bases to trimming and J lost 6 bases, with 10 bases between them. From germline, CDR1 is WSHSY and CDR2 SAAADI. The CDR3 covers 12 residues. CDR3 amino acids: CASSGLTAEQYF. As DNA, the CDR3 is TGCGCCAGCAGTGGGTTAACTGCCGAGCAGTACTTC.

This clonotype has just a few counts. The CDR3 region is CASSQETAGGFTGELFF. CDR3 nucleotide sequence: TGTGCCAGCAGCCAAGAAACGGCGGGAGGTTTTACCGGGGAGCTGTTTTTT. The chain carries TRBV4-2 and TRBJ2-2; TRBD2 agrees at 8 bases. The V gene end was trimmed by 0 bases and the J gene end by 5 bases; junction bases not matched to a gene: 8. The length of the CDR3 is 17 residues. The V gene's germline CDR1 is LGHNA and CDR2 YNFKEQ.

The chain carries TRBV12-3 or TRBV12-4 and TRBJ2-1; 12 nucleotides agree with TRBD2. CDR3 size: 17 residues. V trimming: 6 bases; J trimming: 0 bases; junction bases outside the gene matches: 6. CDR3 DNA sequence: TGTGCCAGCAGCCGGGGACTAGCGGGTAGCTCCTACAATGAGCAGTTCTTC. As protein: CASSRGLAGSSYNEQFF.

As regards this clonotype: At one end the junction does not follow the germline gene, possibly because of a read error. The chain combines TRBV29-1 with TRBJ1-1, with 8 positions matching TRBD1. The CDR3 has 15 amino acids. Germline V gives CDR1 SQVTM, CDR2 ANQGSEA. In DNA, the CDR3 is TGCAGCGCAACGGGGACAGGACAGCTGAATACTGAAGCTTTCTTT. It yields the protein CSATGTGQLNTEAFF.

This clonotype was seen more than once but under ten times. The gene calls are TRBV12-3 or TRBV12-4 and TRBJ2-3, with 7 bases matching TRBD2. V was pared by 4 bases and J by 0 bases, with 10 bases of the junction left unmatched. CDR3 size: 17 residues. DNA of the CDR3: TGTGCCAGCAGTTCTCCTGGGGGGGTGACTAGCACAGATACGCAGTATTTT. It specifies CASSSPGGVTSTDTQYF.

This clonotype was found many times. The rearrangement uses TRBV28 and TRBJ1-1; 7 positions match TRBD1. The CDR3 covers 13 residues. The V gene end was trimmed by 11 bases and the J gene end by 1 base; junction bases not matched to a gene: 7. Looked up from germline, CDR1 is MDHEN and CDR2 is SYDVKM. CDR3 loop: CASSGQPNTEAFF. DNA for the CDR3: TGTGCCTCCTCGGGACAGCCGAACACTGAAGCTTTCTTT.

The CDR3 region is CASSSVFQGLRGNQPQHF. CDR3 sequence (DNA): TGTGCCAGCAGTTCGGTCTTCCAGGGCCTCCGGGGGAATCAGCCCCAGCATTTT. The chain combines TRBV6-5 with TRBJ1-5; D may be TRBD1 (5 bases). Germline CDR1 MNHEY, CDR2 SVGAGI. This CDR3 contains 18 residues. Trimming took 4 bases from V and 4 from J, leaving 23 bases between them.

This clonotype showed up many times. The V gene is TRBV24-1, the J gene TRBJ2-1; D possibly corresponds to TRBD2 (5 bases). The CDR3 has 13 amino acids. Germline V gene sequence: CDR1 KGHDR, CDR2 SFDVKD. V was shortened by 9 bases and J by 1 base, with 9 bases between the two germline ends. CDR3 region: CATGEGSYNEQFF. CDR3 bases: TGTGCCACCGGAGAGGGTTCCTACAATGAGCAGTTCTTC.

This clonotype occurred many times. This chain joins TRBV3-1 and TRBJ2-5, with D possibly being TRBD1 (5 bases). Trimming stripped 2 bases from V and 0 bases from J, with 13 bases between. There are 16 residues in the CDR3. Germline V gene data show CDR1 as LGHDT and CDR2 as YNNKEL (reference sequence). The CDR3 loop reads CASSQKRQIDQETQYF. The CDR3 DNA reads TGTGCCAGCAGCCAAAAGCGACAGATTGACCAAGAGACCCAGTACTTC.

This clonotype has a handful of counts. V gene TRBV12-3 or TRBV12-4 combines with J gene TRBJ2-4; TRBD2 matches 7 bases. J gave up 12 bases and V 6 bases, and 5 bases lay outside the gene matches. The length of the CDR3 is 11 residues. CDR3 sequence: CASSLSGSQYF. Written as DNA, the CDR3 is TGTGCCAGCAGCCTTAGCGGGTCTCAGTACTTC.

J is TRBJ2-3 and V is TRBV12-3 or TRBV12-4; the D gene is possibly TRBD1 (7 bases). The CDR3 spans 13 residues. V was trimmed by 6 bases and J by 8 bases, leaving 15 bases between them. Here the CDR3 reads CASSQGTAGTQYF. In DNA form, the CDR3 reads TGTGCCAGCAGCCAAGGGACAGCGGGTACGCAGTATTTT.

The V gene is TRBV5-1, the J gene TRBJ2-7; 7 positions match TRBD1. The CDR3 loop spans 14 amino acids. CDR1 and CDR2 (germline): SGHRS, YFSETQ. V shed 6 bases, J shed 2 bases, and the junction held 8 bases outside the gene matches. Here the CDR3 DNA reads TGCGCCAGCATCCCGGACAGGTACCCCTACGAGCAGTACTTC. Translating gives CASIPDRYPYEQYF.

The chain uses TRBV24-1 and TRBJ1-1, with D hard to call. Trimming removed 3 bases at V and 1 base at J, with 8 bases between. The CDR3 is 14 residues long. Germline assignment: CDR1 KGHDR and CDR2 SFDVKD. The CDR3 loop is CATSDATRNTEAFF. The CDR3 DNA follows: TGTGCCACCAGTGATGCGACACGGAACACTGAAGCTTTCTTT.

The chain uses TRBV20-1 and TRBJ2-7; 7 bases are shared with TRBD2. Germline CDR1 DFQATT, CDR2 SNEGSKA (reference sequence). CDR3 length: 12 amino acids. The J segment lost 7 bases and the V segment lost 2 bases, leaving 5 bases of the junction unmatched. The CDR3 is CSARSRGGEQYF. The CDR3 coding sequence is TGCAGTGCTAGATCCCGCGGGGGAGAGCAGTACTTC.

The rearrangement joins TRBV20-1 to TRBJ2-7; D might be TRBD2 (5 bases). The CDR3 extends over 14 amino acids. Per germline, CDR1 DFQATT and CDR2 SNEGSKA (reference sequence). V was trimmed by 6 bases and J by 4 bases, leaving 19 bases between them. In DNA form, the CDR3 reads TGCAGTGCGCCGGGGAGCGCTCCTCGATACGAGCAGTACTTC. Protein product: CSAPGSAPRYEQYF.

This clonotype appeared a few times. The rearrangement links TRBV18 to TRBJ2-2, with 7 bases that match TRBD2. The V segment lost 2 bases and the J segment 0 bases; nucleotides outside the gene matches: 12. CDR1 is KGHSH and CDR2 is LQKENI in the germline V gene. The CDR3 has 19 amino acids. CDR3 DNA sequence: TGTGCCAGCTCACCAGAAACCTTTGGTGCGGGGGCGAACACCGGGGAGCTGTTTTTT. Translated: CASSPETFGAGANTGELFF.

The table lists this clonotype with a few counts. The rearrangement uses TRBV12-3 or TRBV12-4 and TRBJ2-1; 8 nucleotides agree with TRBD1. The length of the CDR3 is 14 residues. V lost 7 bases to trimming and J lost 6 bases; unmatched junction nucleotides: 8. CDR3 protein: CASKPGQVINEQFF. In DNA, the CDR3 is TGTGCCAGCAAACCGGGACAGGTGATCAATGAGCAGTTCTTC.

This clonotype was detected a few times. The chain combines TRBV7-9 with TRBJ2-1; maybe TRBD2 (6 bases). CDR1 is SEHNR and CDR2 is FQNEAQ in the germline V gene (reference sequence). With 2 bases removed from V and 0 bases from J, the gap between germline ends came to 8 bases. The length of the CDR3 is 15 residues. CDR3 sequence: CASSLLEGSYNEQFF. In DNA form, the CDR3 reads TGTGCCAGCAGCTTATTGGAGGGCTCCTACAATGAGCAGTTCTTC.

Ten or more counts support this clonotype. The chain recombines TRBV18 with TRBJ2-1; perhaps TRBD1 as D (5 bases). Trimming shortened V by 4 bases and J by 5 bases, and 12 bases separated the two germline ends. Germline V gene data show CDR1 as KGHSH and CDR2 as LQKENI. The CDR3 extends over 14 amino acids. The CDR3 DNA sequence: TGTGCCAGCTCACTTAATCGACAGAACAATGAGCAGTTCTTC. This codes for CASSLNRQNNEQFF.